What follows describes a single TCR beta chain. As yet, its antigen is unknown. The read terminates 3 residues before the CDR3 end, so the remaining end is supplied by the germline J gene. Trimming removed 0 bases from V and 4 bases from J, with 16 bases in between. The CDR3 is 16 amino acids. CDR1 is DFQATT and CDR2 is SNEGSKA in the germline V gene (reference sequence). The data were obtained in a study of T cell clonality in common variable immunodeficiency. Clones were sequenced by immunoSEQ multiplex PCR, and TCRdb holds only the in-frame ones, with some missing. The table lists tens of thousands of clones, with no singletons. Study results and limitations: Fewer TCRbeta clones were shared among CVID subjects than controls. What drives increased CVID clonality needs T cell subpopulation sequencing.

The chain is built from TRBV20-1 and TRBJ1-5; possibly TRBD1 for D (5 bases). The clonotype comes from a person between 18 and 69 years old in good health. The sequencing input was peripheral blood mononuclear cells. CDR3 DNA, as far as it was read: TGCAGTGCTAGAGATCTAGGGACTGCGGGAAATCAGCCC. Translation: CSARDLGTAGNQP. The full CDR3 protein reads CSARDLGTAGNQPQHF.